The 10 T cell receptor beta chains given below trace back to one sample, sequenced in a study of T cells in Graves' hyperthyroidism and ophthalmopathy. The source material, RNA transcripts, was used to amplify TCR beta CDR3 regions. HTBI primers drove first-round RT-PCR of the TCR CDR3. TCRdb re-derived calls from the multiplex PCR reads in MiXCR, one entry per CDR3 protein. In the table there are approximately 300,000 distinct CDR3 sequences, 15% to 20% of which are singletons. The source material was blood. Receptors originate from a woman aged 55-69 years with Graves' ophthalmopathy.

This clonotype was seen at least ten times. The rearrangement uses TRBV11-2 and TRBJ2-7; D gene uncertain. Germline CDR1 and CDR2: SGHAT and FQNNGV. The CDR3 has 15 residues. Trimming left V 1 base short and J 0 bases short, with 10 bases between. The CDR3 loop is CASSLVPGSSYEQYF. The CDR3 region has the DNA TGTGCCAGCAGCTTAGTTCCCGGTAGCTCCTACGAGCAGTACTTC.

This clonotype was seen more than once but under ten times. The chain is built from TRBV27 and TRBJ1-3; no clear D gene. Germline V gene data show CDR1 as MNHEY and CDR2 as SMNVEV (reference sequence). V was pared by 3 bases and J by 0 bases, with 12 bases between. The CDR3 extends over 16 amino acids. This CDR3 is CASSFNGPISGNTIYF. CDR3 coding DNA: TGTGCCAGCAGTTTTAACGGACCGATCTCTGGAAACACCATATATTTT.

At least ten counts were recorded for this clonotype. The genes are TRBV12-3 or TRBV12-4 and TRBJ2-2; D unresolved. The CDR3 covers 17 residues. V lost 5 bases and J 0 bases, leaving 16 bases between the germline ends. CDR3 DNA: TGTGCCAGCAGTCCCCCAGCAGGCTACGCGAACACCGGGGAGCTGTTTTTT. It yields the protein CASSPPAGYANTGELFF.

The rearrangement uses TRBV9 and TRBJ2-7; TRBD1 might be the D (5 bases). CDR1 and CDR2 (germline): SGDLS, YYNGEE. This CDR3 has 14 amino acids. V shed 4 bases and J shed 2 bases, with 13 bases lying between them. The CDR3 sequence: CASSIGHTAYEQYF. The CDR3 DNA follows: TGTGCCAGCAGCATAGGACATACGGCCTACGAGCAGTACTTC.

In its sample, this clonotype was seen once. One base away lies a much larger clone, so this may be a sequencing read error. V and J are TRBV7-9 and TRBJ2-1; 12 nucleotides align to TRBD2. The CDR3 runs to 16 residues. Per the germline V gene, CDR1 is SEHNR and CDR2 is FQNEAQ (reference sequence). CDR3 sequence: CASTLSGLAGGREQFF. The CDR3 DNA sequence: TGTGCCAGCACCTTATCTGGGCTAGCGGGGGGGCGTGAGCAGTTCTTC.

This clonotype was observed at least ten times. This rearrangement joins TRBV4-3 to TRBJ1-1; D is unresolved. The V and J ends lost 2 bases and 5 bases respectively, with 15 bases between them. CDR1 and CDR2 from the germline V gene are LGHNA and YSLEER. The CDR3 totals 15 residues. The CDR3 region is CASSQQKGLLTEAFF. CDR3 DNA sequence: TGCGCCAGCAGCCAACAGAAGGGTCTGCTAACTGAAGCTTTCTTT.

This clonotype occurred many times. The V and J genes are TRBV2 and TRBJ1-1; 9 nucleotides line up with TRBD1. Trimming at V came to 5 bases and at J to 1 base, leaving 5 bases not matched to a gene. CDR3 length: 15 residues. Germline CDR1 SNHLY, CDR2 FYNNEI. CDR3 nucleotides: TGTGCCAGCAGTAGGGACAGGGTAGAGAACACTGAAGCTTTCTTT. Its translation: CASSRDRVENTEAFF.

This clonotype was counted a few times. V is TRBV6-1 and J is TRBJ2-5; D gene ambiguous. V dropped 2 bases and J dropped 5 bases, with 12 bases sitting between them. The CDR3 consists of 14 residues. The germline gives CDR1 MNHNS, CDR2 SASEGT. The CDR3 sequence is CASSEKGSWETQYF. CDR3 coding DNA: TGTGCCAGCAGTGAAAAGGGATCGTGGGAGACCCAGTACTTC.

This chain connects TRBV5-1 to TRBJ2-1; D gene ambiguous. V was trimmed by 0 bases and J by 0 bases, leaving 7 bases between them. Germline V gene lookup returns CDR1 SGHRS and CDR2 YFSETQ. There are 15 residues in the CDR3. The CDR3 DNA reads TGCGCCAGCAGCTTGGCGCTCAGCTCCTACAATGAGCAGTTCTTC. Protein: CASSLALSSYNEQFF.

The table lists this clonotype with many counts. This chain uses TRBV20-1 with TRBJ1-5, with D uncertain. The CDR3 extends over 13 amino acids. The germline gives CDR1 DFQATT, CDR2 SNEGSKA (reference sequence). Deletions cut 4 bases from V and 3 bases from J, with 10 bases between. The CDR3 nucleotides read TGCAGTGCTACGGACGGGTACAATCAGCCCCAGCATTTT. Amino acid sequence: CSATDGYNQPQHF.